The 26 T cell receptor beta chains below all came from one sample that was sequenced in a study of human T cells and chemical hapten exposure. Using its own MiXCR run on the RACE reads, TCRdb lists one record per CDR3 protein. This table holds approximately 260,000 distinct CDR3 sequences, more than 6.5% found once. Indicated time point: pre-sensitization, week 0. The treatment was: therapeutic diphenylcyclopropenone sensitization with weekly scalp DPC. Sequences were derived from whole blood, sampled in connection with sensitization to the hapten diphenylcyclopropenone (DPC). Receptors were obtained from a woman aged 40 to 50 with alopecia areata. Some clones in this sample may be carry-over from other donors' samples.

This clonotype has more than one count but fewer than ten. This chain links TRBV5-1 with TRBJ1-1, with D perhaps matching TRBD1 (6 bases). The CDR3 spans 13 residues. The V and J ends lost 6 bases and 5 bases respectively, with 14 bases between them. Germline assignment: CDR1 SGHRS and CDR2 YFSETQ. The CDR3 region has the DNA TGCGCCAGCACGGACACAGGGAAGACTGAAGCTTTCTTT. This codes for CASTDTGKTEAFF.

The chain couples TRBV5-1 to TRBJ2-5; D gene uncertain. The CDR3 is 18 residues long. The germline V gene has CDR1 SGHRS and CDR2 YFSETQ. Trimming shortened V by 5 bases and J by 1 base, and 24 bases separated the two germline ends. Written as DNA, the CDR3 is TGCGCCAGCAGTCGGTTTGCCTTTACACGGGCAGTCCAAGAGACCCAGTACTTC. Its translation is CASSRFAFTRAVQETQYF.

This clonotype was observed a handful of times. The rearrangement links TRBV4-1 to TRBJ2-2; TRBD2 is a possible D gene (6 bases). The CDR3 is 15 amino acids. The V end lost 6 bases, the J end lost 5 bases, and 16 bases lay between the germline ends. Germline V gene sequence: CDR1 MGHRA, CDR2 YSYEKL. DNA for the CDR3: TGCGCCAGCAGACTCTCCGGGAGTGGTACCGGGGAGCTGTTTTTT. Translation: CASRLSGSGTGELFF.

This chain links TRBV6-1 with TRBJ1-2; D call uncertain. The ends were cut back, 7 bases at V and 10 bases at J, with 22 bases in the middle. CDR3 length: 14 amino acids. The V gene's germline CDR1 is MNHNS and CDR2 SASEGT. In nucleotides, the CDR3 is TGTGCCAGCAAAGGAACCGGACCTCAACGGCACTACACCTTC. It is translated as CASKGTGPQRHYTF.

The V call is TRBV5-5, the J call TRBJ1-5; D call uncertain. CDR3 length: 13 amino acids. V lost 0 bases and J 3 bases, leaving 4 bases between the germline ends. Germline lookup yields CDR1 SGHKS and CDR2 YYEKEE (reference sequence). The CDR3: CASSLVANQPQHF. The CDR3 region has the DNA TGTGCCAGCAGCTTGGTTGCCAATCAGCCCCAGCATTTT.

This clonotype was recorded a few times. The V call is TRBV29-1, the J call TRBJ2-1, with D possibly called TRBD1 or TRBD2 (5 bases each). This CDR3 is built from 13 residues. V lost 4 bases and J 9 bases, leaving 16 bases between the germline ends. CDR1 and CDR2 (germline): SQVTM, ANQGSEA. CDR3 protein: CSVGQGRLSEQFF. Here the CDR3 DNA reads TGCAGCGTTGGTCAGGGCAGACTAAGTGAGCAGTTCTTC.

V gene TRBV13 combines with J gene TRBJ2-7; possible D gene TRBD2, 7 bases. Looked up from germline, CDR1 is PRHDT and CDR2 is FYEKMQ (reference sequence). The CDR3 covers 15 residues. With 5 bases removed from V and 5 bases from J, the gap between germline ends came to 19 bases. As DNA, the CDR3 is TGTGCCAGCAGCCGGCCTAGCGGCAGGGGCCACGAGCAGTACTTC. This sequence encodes CASSRPSGRGHEQYF.

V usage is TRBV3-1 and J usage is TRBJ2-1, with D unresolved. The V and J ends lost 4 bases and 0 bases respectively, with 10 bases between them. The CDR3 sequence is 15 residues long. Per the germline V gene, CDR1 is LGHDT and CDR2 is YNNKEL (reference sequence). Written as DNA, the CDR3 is TGTGCCAGCAGCCTTTTTCTAAGCTCCTACAATGAGCAGTTCTTC. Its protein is CASSLFLSSYNEQFF.

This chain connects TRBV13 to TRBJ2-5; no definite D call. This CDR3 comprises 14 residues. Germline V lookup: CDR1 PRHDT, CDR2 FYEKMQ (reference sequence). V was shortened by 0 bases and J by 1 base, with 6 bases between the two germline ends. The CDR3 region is CASSLGTGQETQYF. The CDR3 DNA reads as TGTGCCAGCAGCTTAGGCACTGGCCAAGAGACCCAGTACTTC.

The CDR3 region has the DNA TGTGCCAGCAGCTTAGCCCCCTTCTACGAGCAGTACTTC. Amino acids: CASSLAPFYEQYF. The chain links TRBV7-9 to TRBJ2-7; D unresolved. The V gene's germline CDR1 is SEHNR and CDR2 FQNEAQ (reference sequence). Deletions cut 0 bases from V and 3 bases from J, with 6 bases between. This CDR3 is 13 amino acids long.

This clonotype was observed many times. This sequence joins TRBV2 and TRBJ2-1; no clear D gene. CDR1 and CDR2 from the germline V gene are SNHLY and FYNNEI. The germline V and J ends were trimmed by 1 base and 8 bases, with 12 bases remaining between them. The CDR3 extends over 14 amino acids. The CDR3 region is CASSEVGQVDEQFF. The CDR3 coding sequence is TGTGCCAGCAGTGAAGTTGGGCAGGTGGATGAGCAGTTCTTC.

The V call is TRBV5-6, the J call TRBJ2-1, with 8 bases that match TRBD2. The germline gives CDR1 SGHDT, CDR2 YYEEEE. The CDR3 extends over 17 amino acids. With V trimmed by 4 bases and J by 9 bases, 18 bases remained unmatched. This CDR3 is CASSQFGSGRGVGEQFF. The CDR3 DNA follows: TGTGCCAGCAGCCAGTTCGGAAGCGGGAGAGGGGTCGGTGAGCAGTTCTTC.

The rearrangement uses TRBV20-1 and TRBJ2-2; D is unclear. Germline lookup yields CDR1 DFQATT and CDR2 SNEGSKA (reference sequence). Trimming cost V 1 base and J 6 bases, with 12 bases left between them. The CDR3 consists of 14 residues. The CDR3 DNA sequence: TGCAGTGCTAGAGCGGTGGGCCTAGCCGGGGAGCTGTTTTTT. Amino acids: CSARAVGLAGELFF.

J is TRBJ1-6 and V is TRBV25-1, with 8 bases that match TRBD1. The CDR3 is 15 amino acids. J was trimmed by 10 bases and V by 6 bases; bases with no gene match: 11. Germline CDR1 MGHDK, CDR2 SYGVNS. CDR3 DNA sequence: TGTGCCAGCAGAACCGCGGGACAGGAACCATCACCCCTCCACTTT. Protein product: CASRTAGQEPSPLHF.

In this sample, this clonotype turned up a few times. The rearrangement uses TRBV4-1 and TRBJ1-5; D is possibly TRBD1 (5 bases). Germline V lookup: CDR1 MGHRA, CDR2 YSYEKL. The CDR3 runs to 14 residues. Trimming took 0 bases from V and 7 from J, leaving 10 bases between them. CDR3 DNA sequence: TGCGCCAGCAGCCAAGACAGGGTTCTACAGCCCCAGCATTTT. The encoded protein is CASSQDRVLQPQHF.

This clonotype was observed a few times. CDR3 loop: CASMNQGGRNIQYF. The CDR3 bases are TGTGCCAGCATGAACCAGGGGGGGCGGAACATTCAGTACTTC. The chain uses TRBV28 and TRBJ2-4; D might be TRBD1 or TRBD2, each matching 7 bases. The length of the CDR3 is 14 residues. V lost 7 bases and J lost 7, with 17 bases in between. Germline CDR1 reads MDHEN; CDR2 reads SYDVKM. The complete variable domain, with remaining parts taken from reference TRBV28 and TRBJ2-4, reads DVKVTQSSRYLVKRTGEKVFLECVQDMDHENMFWYRQDPGLGLRLIYFSYDVKMKEKGDIPEGYSVSREKKERFSLILESASTNQTSMYLCASMNQGGRNIQYFGAGTRLSVL.

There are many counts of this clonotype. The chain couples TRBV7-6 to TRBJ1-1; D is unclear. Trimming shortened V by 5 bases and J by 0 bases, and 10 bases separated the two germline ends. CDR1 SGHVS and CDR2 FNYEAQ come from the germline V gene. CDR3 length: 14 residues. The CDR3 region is CASSPFGMNTEAFF. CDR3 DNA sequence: TGTGCCAGCAGCCCATTTGGGATGAACACTGAAGCTTTCTTT.

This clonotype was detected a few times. The DNA of the CDR3 is TGTGCCAGCAGTTTTAGTCCGAGCTCTGGGGCCAACGTCCTGACTTTC. The encoded protein is CASSFSPSSGANVLTF. The J gene is TRBJ2-6, the V gene TRBV12-3 or TRBV12-4, with D unresolved. The CDR3 runs 16 residues. V shed 3 bases and J shed 0 bases, with 9 bases lying between them.

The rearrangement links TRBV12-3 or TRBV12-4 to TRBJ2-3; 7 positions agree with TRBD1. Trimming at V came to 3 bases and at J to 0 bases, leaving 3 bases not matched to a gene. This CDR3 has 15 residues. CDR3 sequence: CASSLWDSSTDTQYF. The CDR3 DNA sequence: TGTGCCAGCAGTTTGTGGGACAGTAGCACAGATACGCAGTATTTT.

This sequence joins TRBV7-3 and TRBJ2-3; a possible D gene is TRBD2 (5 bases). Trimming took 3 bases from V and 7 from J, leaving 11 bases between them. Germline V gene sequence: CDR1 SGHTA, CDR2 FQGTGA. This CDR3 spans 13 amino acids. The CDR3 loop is CASSFHTSYTQYF. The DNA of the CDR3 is TGTGCCAGCAGCTTCCACACTAGTTATACGCAGTATTTT. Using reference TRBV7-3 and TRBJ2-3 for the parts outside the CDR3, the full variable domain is GAGVSQTPSNKVTEKGKYVELRCDPISGHTALYWYRQSLGQGPEFLIYFQGTGAADDSGLPNDRFFAVRPEGSVSTLKIQRTERGDSAVYLCASSFHTSYTQYFGPGTRLTVL.

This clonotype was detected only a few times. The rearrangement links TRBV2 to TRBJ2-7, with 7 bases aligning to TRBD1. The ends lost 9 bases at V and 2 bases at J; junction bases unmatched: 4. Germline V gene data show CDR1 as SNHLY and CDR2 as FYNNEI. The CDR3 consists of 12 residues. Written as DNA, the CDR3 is TGTGCCAGTCACAGGGGTGCCTACGAGCAGTACTTC. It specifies CASHRGAYEQYF. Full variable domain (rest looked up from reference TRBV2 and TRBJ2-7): EPEVTQTPSHQVTQMGQEVILRCVPISNHLYFYWYRQILGQKVEFLVSFYNNEISEKSEIFDDQFSVERPDGSNFTLKIRSTKLEDSAMYFCASHRGAYEQYFGPGTRLTVT.

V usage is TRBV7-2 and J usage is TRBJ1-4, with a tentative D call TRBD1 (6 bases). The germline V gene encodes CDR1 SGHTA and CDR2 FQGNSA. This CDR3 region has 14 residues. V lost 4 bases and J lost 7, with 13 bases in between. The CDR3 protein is CASSSGLQGEKLFF. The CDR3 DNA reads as TGTGCCAGCAGCTCCGGACTACAGGGTGAAAAACTGTTTTTT. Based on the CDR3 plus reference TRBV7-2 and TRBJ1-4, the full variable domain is GAGVSQSPSNKVTEKGKDVELRCDPISGHTALYWYRQSLGQGLEFLIYFQGNSAPDKSGLPSDRFSAERTGGSVSTLTIQRTQQEDSAVYLCASSSGLQGEKLFFGSGTQLSVL.

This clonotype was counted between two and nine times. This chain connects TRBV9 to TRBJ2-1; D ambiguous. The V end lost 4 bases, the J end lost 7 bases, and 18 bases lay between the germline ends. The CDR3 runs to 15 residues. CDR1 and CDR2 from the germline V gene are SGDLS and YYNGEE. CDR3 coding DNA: TGTGCCAGCAGCCCCCGACCAGAGACCCGAAATGAGCAGTTCTTC. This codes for CASSPRPETRNEQFF.

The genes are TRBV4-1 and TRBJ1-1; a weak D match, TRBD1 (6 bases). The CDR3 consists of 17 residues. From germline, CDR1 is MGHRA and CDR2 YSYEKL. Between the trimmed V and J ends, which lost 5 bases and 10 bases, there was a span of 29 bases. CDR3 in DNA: TGCGCCAGCAGCATGAATATACAGGGAGTGGGGACTCGCGGAGCTTTCTTT. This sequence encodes CASSMNIQGVGTRGAFF.

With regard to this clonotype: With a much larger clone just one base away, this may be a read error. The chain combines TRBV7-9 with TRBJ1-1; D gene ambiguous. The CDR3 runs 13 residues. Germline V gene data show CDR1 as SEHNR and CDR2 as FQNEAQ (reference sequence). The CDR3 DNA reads TGTACCAGCAGCTTAGAATCGGGCACTGAAGCTTTCTTT. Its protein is CTSSLESGTEAFF.

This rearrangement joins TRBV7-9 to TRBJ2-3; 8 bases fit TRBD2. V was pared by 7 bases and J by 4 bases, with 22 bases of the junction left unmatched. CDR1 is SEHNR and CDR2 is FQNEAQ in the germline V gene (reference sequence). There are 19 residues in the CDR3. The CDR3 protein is CASTADPGLVLMGADTQYF. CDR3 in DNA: TGTGCCAGCACCGCAGATCCGGGACTAGTATTAATGGGGGCAGATACGCAGTATTTT. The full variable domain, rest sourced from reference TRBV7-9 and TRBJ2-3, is DTGVSQNPRHKITKRGQNVTFRCDPISEHNRLYWYRQTLGQGPEFLTYFQNEAQLEKSRLLSDRFSAERPKGSFSTLEIQRTEQGDSAMYLCASTADPGLVLMGADTQYFGPGTRLTVL.